This TCR beta chain emerged from a study of blood T cell repertoires in COVID-19. Study-level background: Samples of COVID-19 (acute and convalescent) were obtained from the United States, Italy and Spain.

Cohort allocation depended upon clinical history that participants reported. In the authors' workflow: Scientists estimated how many nucleated cells there were by amplifying reference gene primers. Profiled with immunoSEQ multiplex PCR; TCRdb holds only in-frame clones, not every one. V and J calls and clone size come straight from that table; D and trimming were deduced from the DNA. Of around 480,000 clones listed, about nine tenths were seen once; the top ten hold 0.7%. In germline, CDR1 is LGHNT, CDR2 FRNRAP. The CDR3 is 13 amino acids. The ends were cut back, 7 bases at V and 4 bases at J, with 13 bases in the middle. This clone was detected only once.

V usage is TRBV12-5 and J usage is TRBJ1-2; a weak D match, TRBD1 (6 bases). The specimen sequenced was PBMCs or T cells enriched from blood (not recorded which). This sequence was found in a woman aged 18-29 years who had recovered from COVID-19. Here the CDR3 reads CASALTGIYGYTF. The CDR3 bases are TGTGCTAGTGCTCTGACAGGCATCTATGGCTACACCTTC.